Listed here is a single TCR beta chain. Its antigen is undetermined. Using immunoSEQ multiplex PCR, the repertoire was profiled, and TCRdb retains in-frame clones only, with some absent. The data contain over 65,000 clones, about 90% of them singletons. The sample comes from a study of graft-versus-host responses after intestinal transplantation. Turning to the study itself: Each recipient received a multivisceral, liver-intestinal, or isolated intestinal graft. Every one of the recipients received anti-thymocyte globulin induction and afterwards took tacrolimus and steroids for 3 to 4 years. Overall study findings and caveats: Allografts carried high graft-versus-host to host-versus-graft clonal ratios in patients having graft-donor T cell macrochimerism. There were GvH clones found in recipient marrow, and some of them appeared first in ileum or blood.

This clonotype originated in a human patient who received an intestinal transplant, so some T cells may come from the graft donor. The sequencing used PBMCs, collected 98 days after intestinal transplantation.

The CDR3 bases are TGCGCCAGCAGCCAAGGGACAGGGGTCTCCTACGAGCAGTACTTC. Protein product: CASSQGTGVSYEQYF. V and J are TRBV4-1 and TRBJ2-7; 9 bases line up with TRBD1. Trimming at V came to 1 base and at J to 0 bases, leaving 1 base not matched to a gene. CDR1 is MGHRA and CDR2 is YSYEKL in the germline V gene. The CDR3 runs to 15 residues.